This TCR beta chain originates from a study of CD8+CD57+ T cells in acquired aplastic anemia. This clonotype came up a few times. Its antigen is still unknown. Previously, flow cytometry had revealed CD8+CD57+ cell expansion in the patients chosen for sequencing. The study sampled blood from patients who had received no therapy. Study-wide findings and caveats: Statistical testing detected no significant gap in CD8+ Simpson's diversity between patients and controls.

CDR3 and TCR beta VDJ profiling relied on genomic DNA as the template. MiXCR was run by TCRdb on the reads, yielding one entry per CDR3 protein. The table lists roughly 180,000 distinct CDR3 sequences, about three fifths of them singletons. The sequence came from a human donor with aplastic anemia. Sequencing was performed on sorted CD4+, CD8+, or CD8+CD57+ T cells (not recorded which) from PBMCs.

The CDR3 spells CASSPGPTDTQYF. CDR3 coding DNA: TGTGCCAGCAGCCCTGGACCCACAGATACGCAGTATTTT. The chain is built from TRBV12-3 or TRBV12-4 and TRBJ2-3; D call uncertain. CDR3 length: 13 amino acids. Trimming removed 6 bases at V and 2 bases at J, with 9 bases between.